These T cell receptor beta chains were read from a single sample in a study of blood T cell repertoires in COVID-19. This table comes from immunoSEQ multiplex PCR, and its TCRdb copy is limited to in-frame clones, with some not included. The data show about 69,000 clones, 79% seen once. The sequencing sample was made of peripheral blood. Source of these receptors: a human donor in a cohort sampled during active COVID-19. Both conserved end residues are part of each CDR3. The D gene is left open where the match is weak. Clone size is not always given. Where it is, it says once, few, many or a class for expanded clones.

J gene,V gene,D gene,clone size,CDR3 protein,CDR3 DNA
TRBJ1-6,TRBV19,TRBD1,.,CASTDRARNSPLHF,TGTGCCAGTACGGACAGGGCCCGTAATTCACCCCTCCACTTT
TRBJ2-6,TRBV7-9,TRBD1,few,CASSLALRQGAAGANVLTF,TGTGCCAGCAGCTTAGCGCTACGGCAGGGGGCAGCTGGGGCCAACGTCCTGACTTTC
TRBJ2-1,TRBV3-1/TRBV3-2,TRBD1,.,CASSQGRDRGHEQFF,TGTGCCAGCAGCCAAGGCAGGGACAGGGGCCATGAGCAGTTCTTC
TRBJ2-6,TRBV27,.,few,CASRRTRPTGANVLTF,TGTGCCAGCAGACGGACAAGGCCAACTGGGGCCAACGTCCTGACTTTC
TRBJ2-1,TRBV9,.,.,CASSGGPGSYNEQFF,TGTGCCAGCAGCGGGGGGCCTGGCTCCTACAATGAGCAGTTCTTC
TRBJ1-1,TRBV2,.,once,CASSVARGAEAFF,TGTGCCAGCAGTGTCGCTCGGGGGGCTGAAGCTTTCTTT
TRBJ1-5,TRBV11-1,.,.,CASSSTGYQPQHF,TGTGCCAGCAGCTCAACAGGTTATCAGCCCCAGCATTTT
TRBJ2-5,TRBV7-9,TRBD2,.,CASSLAAGGQETQYF,TGTGCCAGCAGCTTAGCAGCGGGGGGTCAAGAGACCCAGTACTTC
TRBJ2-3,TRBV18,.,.,CASSRSSGTLSTDTQYF,TGTGCCAGCTCACGCAGCTCCGGGACACTGAGCACAGATACGCAGTATTTT
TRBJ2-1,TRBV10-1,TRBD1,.,CASSHRDRRDNEQFF,TGCGCCAGCAGTCACCGGGACAGGAGAGACAATGAGCAGTTCTTC
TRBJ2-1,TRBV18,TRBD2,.,CASSPSPGLAGAGEQFF,TGTGCCAGCTCACCGAGTCCTGGACTAGCGGGAGCAGGTGAGCAGTTCTTC
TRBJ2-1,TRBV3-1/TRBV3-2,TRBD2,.,CASSRGTSGFDEQFF,TGTGCCAGCAGCCGAGGGACTAGCGGGTTCGATGAGCAGTTCTTC
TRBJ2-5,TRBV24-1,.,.,CATSDTGLAETQYF,TGTGCCACCAGTGATACAGGGTTGGCGGAGACCCAGTACTTC
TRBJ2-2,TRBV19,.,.,CASSTPRQANTGELFF,TGTGCCAGTAGTACCCCAAGGCAGGCGAACACCGGGGAGCTGTTTTTT
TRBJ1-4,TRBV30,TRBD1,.,CAWSRDSLGKLFF,TGTGCCTGGAGCCGGGACAGTCTAGGAAAACTGTTTTTT
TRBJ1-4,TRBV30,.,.,CAWGRGPANEKLFF,TGTGCCTGGGGCCGTGGTCCGGCTAATGAAAAACTGTTTTTT
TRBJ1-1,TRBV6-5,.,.,CASTPPGRATEAFF,TGTGCCAGCACCCCCCCGGGGAGGGCCACTGAAGCTTTCTTT
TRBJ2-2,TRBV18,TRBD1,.,CASSARQGSNTGELFF,TGTGCCAGCTCAGCGAGACAGGGGTCGAACACCGGGGAGCTGTTTTTT